Listed below are T cell receptor beta chains from one sample, sequenced in a study of radiation and T cells in renal cell carcinoma. Only in-frame clones appear in the TCRdb table, and some are missing; sequencing was by immunoSEQ multiplex PCR. Here the sample spans some 78,000 clones, 80% to 90% being singletons. This sample comprised blood, obtained from a patient whose treatment included radiotherapy and nephrectomy. The receptor source for this set is a woman aged 70 to 79 with renal cell carcinoma. Both conserved end residues are part of each CDR3. Each record gives: J gene, D gene, CDR3 length, V gene, clone size, CDR3 DNA, CDR3 protein. A D gene is named only where the DNA matches it firmly. Clone size is shown for a subset of rows, as once, few, many or a class of expanded clone.

TRBJ1-2	NA	14	TRBV15	once	TGTGCCACCAGCAGAGATACAACTAACTATGGCTACACCTTC	CATSRDTTNYGYTF
TRBJ1-2	TRBD1	15	TRBV28	NA	TGTGCCATCGATGAGAAGGGACAGGGGGCGCCCGGCTACACCTTC	CAIDEKGQGAPGYTF
TRBJ1-1	NA	15	TRBV11-3	once	TGTGCCAGCATCCTAGGAGGGCCCCTTGGCACTGAAGCTTTCTTT	CASILGGPLGTEAFF
TRBJ2-7	NA	14	TRBV2	few	TGTGCCAGCAGTGGAGACCGTTTATCCTACGAGCAGTACTTC	CASSGDRLSYEQYF
TRBJ1-6	NA	17	TRBV19	NA	TGTGCCAGTAGTGTCCTCGGACAGAGCTCCTATAATTCACCCCTCCACTTT	CASSVLGQSSYNSPLHF
TRBJ2-4	TRBD2	16	TRBV4-3	NA	TGCGCCAGCAGCCAAGAAGCGGGGGTTGGCAAAAACATTCAGTACTTC	CASSQEAGVGKNIQYF
TRBJ1-1	NA	13	TRBV7-9	NA	TGTGCCAGCAGCTTAGAACGTCTCACTGAAGCTTTCTTT	CASSLERLTEAFF
TRBJ2-7	TRBD2	17	TRBV14	NA	TGTGCCAGCAGCCAGAATCCCCTAGCGGGGCGATCCTACGAGCAGTACTTC	CASSQNPLAGRSYEQYF
TRBJ2-6	NA	16	TRBV2	NA	TGTGCCAGCAGTGAATATCACAGGCCTGGGGCCAACGTCCTGACTTTC	CASSEYHRPGANVLTF
TRBJ2-1	TRBD2	14	TRBV27	NA	TGTGCCACCGCGCTAGGGAGGGTCTACAATGAGCAGTTCTTC	CATALGRVYNEQFF